This T cell receptor (beta chain) was obtained from a study of cytomegalovirus exposure and HLA in healthy donors. Germline CDR1 SGHRS, CDR2 YFSETQ. Between the trimmed V and J ends, which lost 3 bases and 2 bases, there was a span of 20 bases. The CDR3 runs 17 residues. In the PCR, 60 Vbeta and 13 Jbeta primers were used. Original methodology: A later analysis counted 65 million to 95 million unique TCR beta chains, roughly 11 million shared. The protocol was immunoSEQ multiplex PCR, while the TCRdb copy is restricted to in-frame clones and leaves out a portion. The DNA gave D and trimming, while V, J and clone size come from that table. The repertoire includes about 200,000 clones, 82% of them detected once, and around 3% sits in the top ten.

The sequence came from a middle-aged woman in good health and CMV-seronegative. The material sequenced was PBMCs. This chain links TRBV5-1 with TRBJ1-2; weak D call: TRBD1 (5 bases). CDR3 coding DNA: TGCGCCAGCAGCTACCATTACCAACCCAGGGTGAACTATGGCTACACCTTC. It specifies CASSYHYQPRVNYGYTF.